This TCR beta chain comes out of a study of OX40 agonist ivuxolimab in advanced cancers. Describing the broader study: Ivuxolimab was a fully human IgG2 agonistic monoclonal antibody targeting the costimulatory receptor OX40 (CD134). Intravenous ivuxolimab was administered to patients every 2 weeks at six dose levels: 0.01, 0.1, 0.3, 1.5, 3 and 10 mg/kg. Among the 50 to 55 dose-escalation patients, some 20 had hepatocellular carcinoma, 15 or so melanoma, 9 renal cell carcinoma and 9 head and neck cancer. A male proportion of around 80% and a mean age of about 60 years, ranging from roughly 23 to 80, were recorded for the dose-escalation cohort. Patients were allowed to have had prior anti-PD-1, anti-PD-L1 or anti-CTLA-4 therapy, and around two fifths of the dose-escalation patients had been treated with checkpoint inhibitors. Three dose-escalation patients achieved partial responses, one with hepatocellular carcinoma and two with cutaneous melanoma. Peripheral TCRbeta sequencing aimed to test whether ivuxolimab altered TCR sequence diversity and caused clonal T-cell expansion. The paper describes the monotherapy dose-escalation part (N of about 54 patients) of the phase I trial of ivuxolimab.

Genomic DNA was isolated from the sorted cells so that the TCRbeta CDR3 region could be sequenced. The immunoSEQ Assay was used for sequencing of TCRbeta CDR3 regions. TCRdb retrieved this table from immuneACCESS and kept in-frame rearrangements only. Not all clones are present; in checked studies, unresolved V genes account for under half, and no reason is known for the remainder. The sample has tens of thousands of clones on record, roughly 88% of them singletons. The ten largest clones capture around 4.1% of the sample. Concerning this clone: Its antigen is still unknown. There are no base qualities to consult, and no much larger clone falls within one base.

Overall results and qualifications from the work: At doses of 0.1 to 3.0 mg/kg, clonal expansion of both CD4+ and CD8+ blood T cells was observed from baseline to week 6. Which antigens the clonally expanded peripheral T cells were specific for was not determined. Low levels of normalized T-cell clonal expansion were also seen in some patients who did not respond. On average, CD8+ T cells showed more expanded clones than CD4+ T cells after ivuxolimab. In partial responders in the 0.1-3.0 mg/kg groups, normalized peripheral clonal expansion was found to be among the lowest, especially among CD8+ T cells.

At the junction V is shortened by 6 bases and J by 4 bases; bases outside the gene matches: 5. The germline V gene encodes CDR1 KGHSH and CDR2 LQKENI. Spanning cysteine to phenylalanine, the CDR3 consists of 14 amino acids. Kept here is only the CDR3 DNA, which spans 42 bases and is read in frame from base 1. Patients with a history of autoimmune disease or receiving systemic immunosuppression were excluded from the trial. Peripheral blood for TCR sequencing was collected from all dose cohorts at baseline, on cycle 4 day 1, and on cycle 7 day 1. The samples were taken from a phase I, first-in-human, multicenter, open-label dose-escalation trial of ivuxolimab. Adults with locally advanced or metastatic head and neck squamous cell, hepatocellular, melanoma or renal cell carcinoma were enrolled in the trial. Before TCR sequencing, CD4+ T cells and CD8+ T cells were sorted from peripheral blood as separate populations.

The clonotype was recovered from an adult with an advanced solid tumor such as melanoma, head and neck, liver or kidney cancer. The material sequenced was CD4+ or CD8+ T cells sorted from blood, taken in a trial of the OX40 agonist ivuxolimab. The chain employs TRBV18 and TRBJ1-2, and 10 bases in between align with TRBD1. CDR3 sequence: CASSRGQGSYGYTF. The DNA sequence is as follows: TGTGCCAGCTCGCGGGGACAGGGGAGCTATGGCTACACCTTC. Here the CDR3 is joined to the reference TRBV18 and TRBJ1-2 genes, and the full variable domain is: NAGVMQNPRHLVRRRGQEARLRCSPMKGHSHVYWYRQLPEEGLKFMVYLQKENIIDESGMPKERFSAEFPKEGPSILRIQQVVRGDSAAYFCASSRGQGSYGYTFGSGTRLTVV.